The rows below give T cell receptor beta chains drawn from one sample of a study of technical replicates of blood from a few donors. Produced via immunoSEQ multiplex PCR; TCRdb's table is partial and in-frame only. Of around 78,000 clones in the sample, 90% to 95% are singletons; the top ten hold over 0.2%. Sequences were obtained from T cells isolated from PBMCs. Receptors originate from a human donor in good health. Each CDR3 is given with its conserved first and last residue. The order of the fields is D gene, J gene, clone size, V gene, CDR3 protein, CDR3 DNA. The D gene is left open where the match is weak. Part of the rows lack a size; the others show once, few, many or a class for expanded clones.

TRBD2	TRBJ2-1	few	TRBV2	CASGPGLAGGEQFF	TGTGCCAGCGGTCCCGGACTAGCGGGGGGCGAGCAGTTCTTC
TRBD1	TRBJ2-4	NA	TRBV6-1	CASSAQGAAKNIQYF	TGTGCCAGCAGTGCACAGGGGGCGGCCAAAAACATTCAGTACTTC
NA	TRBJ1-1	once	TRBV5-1	CASSLEPNLNTEAFF	TGCGCCAGCAGCTTGGAGCCGAACCTGAACACTGAAGCTTTCTTT
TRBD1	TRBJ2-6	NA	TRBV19	CASQGQGPLSGANVLTF	TGTGCCAGCCAGGGACAGGGTCCACTCTCTGGGGCCAACGTCCTGACTTTC
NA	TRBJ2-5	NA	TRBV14	CASSQAGGRRETQYF	TGTGCCAGCAGCCAAGCCGGGGGGCGACGGGAGACCCAGTACTTC
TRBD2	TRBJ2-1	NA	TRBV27	CASRGGTRARVSYNEQFF	TGTGCCAGCAGGGGAGGGACTAGGGCGCGGGTATCCTACAATGAGCAGTTCTTC
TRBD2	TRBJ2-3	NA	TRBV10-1	CASSSAGVATDTQYF	TGCGCCAGCAGTTCAGCGGGGGTGGCCACAGATACGCAGTATTTT
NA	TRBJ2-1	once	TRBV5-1	CASSLVAASSYNEQFF	TGCGCCAGCAGCTTGGTGGCAGCTAGCTCCTACAATGAGCAGTTCTTC
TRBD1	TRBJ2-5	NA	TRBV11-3	CASSRGQGGETQYF	TGTGCCAGCAGCCGAGGACAGGGCGGGGAGACCCAGTACTTC
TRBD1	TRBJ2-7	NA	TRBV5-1	CASNRGQGDEQYF	TGCGCCAGCAATCGAGGACAGGGCGACGAGCAGTACTTC
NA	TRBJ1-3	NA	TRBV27	CASSPSIRLGNTIYF	TGTGCCAGCAGTCCCAGTATTCGACTTGGAAACACCATATATTTT
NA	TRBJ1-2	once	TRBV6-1	CASSEARGGYTF	TGTGCCAGCAGTGAAGCGCGTGGTGGCTACACCTTC
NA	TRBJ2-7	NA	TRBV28	CASSFSVQGGYEQYF	TGTGCCAGCAGTTTCTCGGTGCAGGGGGGATACGAGCAGTACTTC
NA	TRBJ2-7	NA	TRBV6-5	CASGMTAQGYEQYF	TGTGCCAGCGGAATGACCGCCCAGGGATACGAGCAGTACTTC
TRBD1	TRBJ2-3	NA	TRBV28	CASSPLRQGRMNTQYF	TGTGCCAGCAGTCCCCTACGACAGGGGAGAATGAATACGCAGTATTTT
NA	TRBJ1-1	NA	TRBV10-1	CASSQTGGTEAFF	TGCGCCAGCAGCCAGACCGGGGGGACTGAAGCTTTCTTT
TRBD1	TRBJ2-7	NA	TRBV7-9	CASSPGQGKDEQYF	TGTGCCAGCAGCCCCGGACAGGGGAAGGACGAGCAGTACTTC
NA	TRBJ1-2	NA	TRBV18	CASSRQEYGYTF	TGTGCCAGCTCACGCCAGGAATATGGCTACACCTTC
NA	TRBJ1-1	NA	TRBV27	CASSLGANTEAFF	TGTGCCAGCAGTTTAGGGGCTAACACTGAAGCTTTCTTT
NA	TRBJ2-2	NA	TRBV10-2	CASSESTGTWGTGELFF	TGCGCCAGCAGTGAGTCAACCGGGACTTGGGGGACCGGGGAGCTGTTTTTT
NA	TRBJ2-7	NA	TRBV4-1	CASSQDHLIRRSSYEQYF	TGCGCCAGCAGCCAAGATCATTTAATTCGGAGAAGCTCCTACGAGCAGTACTTC
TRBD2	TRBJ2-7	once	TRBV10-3	CAISDPGSGSRYEQYF	TGTGCCATCAGTGATCCAGGGAGCGGGAGCCGCTACGAGCAGTACTTC
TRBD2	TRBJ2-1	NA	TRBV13	CASSFRTSGGLSDEQFF	TGTGCCAGCAGCTTTCGTACTAGCGGGGGGCTTAGCGATGAGCAGTTCTTC
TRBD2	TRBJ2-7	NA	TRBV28	CASSYRLAARDYEQYF	TGTGCCAGCAGTTACCGACTAGCGGCCCGTGACTACGAGCAGTACTTC
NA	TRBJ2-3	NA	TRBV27	CASSSSGVDTQYF	TGTGCCAGCAGTTCCTCAGGGGTAGATACGCAGTATTTT
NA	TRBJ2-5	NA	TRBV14	CASSHPKGGRETQYF	TGTGCCAGCAGCCACCCCAAGGGGGGGAGGGAGACCCAGTACTTC
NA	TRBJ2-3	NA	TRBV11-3	CASSPSSASGTDTQYF	TGTGCCAGCAGCCCTAGTTCGGCGAGTGGGACAGATACGCAGTATTTT
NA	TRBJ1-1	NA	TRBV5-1	CASSLSTGGANTEAFF	TGCGCCAGCAGCTTGAGCACCGGGGGGGCGAACACTGAAGCTTTCTTT
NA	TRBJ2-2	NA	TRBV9	CASSVGGVNTGELFF	TGTGCCAGCAGCGTAGGCGGGGTAAACACCGGGGAGCTGTTTTTT
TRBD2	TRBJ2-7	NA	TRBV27	CASSLHGLAGGGLVGVEQYF	TGTGCCAGCAGTCTCCATGGACTAGCGGGGGGCGGGCTCGTGGGAGTCGAGCAGTACTTC
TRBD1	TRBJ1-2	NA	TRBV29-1	CSVPSIIGTEYGYTF	TGCAGCGTTCCGAGTATAATCGGGACAGAGTATGGCTACACCTTC
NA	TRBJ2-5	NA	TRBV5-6	CASSSYAETQYF	TGTGCCAGCAGCTCCTATGCAGAGACCCAGTACTTC
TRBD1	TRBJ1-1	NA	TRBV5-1	CASSPPGQGNTEAFF	TGCGCCAGCAGCCCGCCGGGACAGGGAAATACTGAAGCTTTCTTT
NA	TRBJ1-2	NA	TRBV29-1	CSGSGDPSYGYTF	TGCAGCGGCTCAGGGGATCCTAGCTATGGCTACACCTTC
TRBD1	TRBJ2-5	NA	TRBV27	CASSPTGEGTQYF	TGTGCCAGCAGCCCAACAGGGGAAGGGACCCAGTACTTC
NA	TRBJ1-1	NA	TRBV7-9	CASSLARIETVEAFF	TGTGCCAGCAGCTTAGCGCGAATAGAGACAGTTGAAGCTTTCTTT
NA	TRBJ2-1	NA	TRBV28	CASSPEINEQFF	TGTGCCAGCAGTCCAGAAATCAATGAGCAGTTCTTC
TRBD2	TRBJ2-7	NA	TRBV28	CASSSLGRASSYEQYF	TGTGCCAGCAGCTCCCTCGGGAGGGCGAGCTCCTACGAGCAGTACTTC
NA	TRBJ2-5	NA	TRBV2	CASNWGEETQYF	TGTGCCAGCAATTGGGGGGAGGAGACCCAGTACTTC
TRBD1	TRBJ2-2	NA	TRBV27	CASSKTRGLAGELFF	TGTGCCAGCAGTAAAACCAGGGGGCTGGCCGGGGAGCTGTTTTTT
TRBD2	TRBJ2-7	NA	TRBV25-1	CASRGGTDPYEQYF	TGTGCCAGCAGGGGGGGGACGGATCCCTACGAGCAGTACTTC
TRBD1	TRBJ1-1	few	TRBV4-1	CASSQEFRGTGDRGTEAFF	TGCGCCAGCAGCCAAGAGTTTAGGGGGACAGGGGATCGAGGCACTGAAGCTTTCTTT